Listed here are 18 T cell receptor beta chains from one sample, sequenced in a study of PD-1 blockade in classical Hodgkin lymphoma. Generated by immunoSEQ multiplex PCR, the TCRdb table keeps only in-frame clones and is missing some. The sample includes 31,000 or so clones, over 70% of them seen just once. Each and every patient relapsed after autologous stem cell transplantation, and patients got differing brentuximab vedotin exposure. The material sequenced was peripheral blood mononuclear cells (PBMCs), taken before the second cycle of nivolumab. Source of these receptors: a human donor with classical Hodgkin lymphoma.

Only a few counts were recorded for this clone. This sequence joins TRBV5-4 and TRBJ2-5, with 7 bases fitting TRBD1. The germline CDR1 and CDR2 sequences are SGHNT and YYREEE (reference sequence). J lost 2 bases, V lost 0 bases, and 4 bases had no gene match. The CDR3 sequence is 15 residues long. Here the CDR3 DNA reads TGTGCCAGCAGCTTGGCAGGGACAGTTCAAGAGACCCAGTACTTC. Amino acids: CASSLAGTVQETQYF.

This chain connects TRBV10-2 to TRBJ2-7; TRBD2 is a possible D gene (6 bases). Germline CDR1 WSHSY, CDR2 SAAADI. CDR3 length equals 14 residues. The V gene lost 6 bases and the J gene lost 6 bases, with 18 bases spanning the gap. In nucleotides, the CDR3 is TGCGCCAGCAGGAAACCGGGGGACCACACCGAGCAGTACTTC. Protein sequence: CASRKPGDHTEQYF.

This clone was counted between two and nine times. The chain recombines TRBV5-6 with TRBJ2-7; D possibly uses TRBD1 or TRBD2 (5 bases each). The V end was cut by 2 bases, the J end by 2 bases, with 11 bases between. CDR1 and CDR2 (germline): SGHDT, YYEEEE. The CDR3 consists of 14 residues. The CDR3 nucleotides are TGTGCCAGCAGCTTTCAGGGTAGCGCCTACGAGCAGTACTTC. Protein: CASSFQGSAYEQYF.

The chain combines TRBV5-1 with TRBJ2-5; TRBD1 matches at 8 bases. This CDR3 region has 14 residues. The V gene end was trimmed by 4 bases and the J gene end by 3 bases; junction bases not matched to a gene: 5. Germline CDR1 reads SGHRS; CDR2 reads YFSETQ. CDR3 protein: CASSPTTGEETQYF. The CDR3, as DNA: TGCGCCAGCAGCCCGACGACAGGGGAAGAGACCCAGTACTTC. The complete variable domain, with remaining parts taken from reference TRBV5-1 and TRBJ2-5, reads KAGVTQTPRYLIKTRGQQVTLSCSPISGHRSVSWYQQTPGQGLQFLFEYFSETQRNKGNFPGRFSGRQFSNSRSEMNVSTLELGDSALYLCASSPTTGEETQYFGPGTRLLVL.

The V and J genes are TRBV2 and TRBJ1-1; 10 nucleotides align to TRBD1. V lost 6 bases and J lost 7; bases outside the gene matches: 5. The germline CDR1 and CDR2 sequences are SNHLY and FYNNEI. This CDR3 comprises 13 residues. CDR3 bases: TGTGCCAGCAGAGGGACAGGGGATGGTGAAGCTTTCTTT. Protein: CASRGTGDGEAFF. Based on the CDR3 plus reference TRBV2 and TRBJ1-1, the full variable domain is EPEVTQTPSHQVTQMGQEVILRCVPISNHLYFYWYRQILGQKVEFLVSFYNNEISEKSEIFDDQFSVERPDGSNFTLKIRSTKLEDSAMYFCASRGTGDGEAFFGQGTRLTVV.

This chain connects TRBV2 to TRBJ1-1; TRBD1 might be the D (6 bases). Germline V gives CDR1 SNHLY, CDR2 FYNNEI. The V end was cut by 1 base, the J end by 8 bases, with 14 bases between. The CDR3 spans 14 residues. DNA for the CDR3: TGTGCCAGCAGTGAAGGAAGGGGGAGACGGGAAGCTTTCTTT. It is translated as CASSEGRGRREAFF. The full variable domain, in which reference TRBV2 and TRBJ1-1 provide the parts outside the CDR3, is EPEVTQTPSHQVTQMGQEVILRCVPISNHLYFYWYRQILGQKVEFLVSFYNNEISEKSEIFDDQFSVERPDGSNFTLKIRSTKLEDSAMYFCASSEGRGRREAFFGQGTRLTVV.

The chain couples TRBV7-9 to TRBJ2-5; TRBD1 aligns across 12 bases. The germline CDR1 and CDR2 sequences are SEHNR and FQNEAQ (reference sequence). CDR3 length equals 16 residues. The ends lost 5 bases at V and 5 bases at J; junction bases unmatched: 9. The CDR3 DNA reads TGTGCCAGCAGCGCCCGGGACAGGGGGCGCTGGGAGACCCAGTACTTC. It is translated as CASSARDRGRWETQYF.

This clone is judged medium-sized (0.01 to 0.1%). The rearrangement uses TRBV19 and TRBJ2-7; D not resolved. V lost 5 bases, J lost 6 bases, and 14 bases lay in between. Germline V gives CDR1 LNHDA, CDR2 SQIVND (reference sequence). The CDR3 consists of 13 residues. CDR3: CASSDAPAGEQYF. The DNA of the CDR3 is TGTGCCAGTAGTGACGCCCCGGCCGGCGAGCAGTACTTC.

This clone is medium-sized within its sample. The J gene is TRBJ2-7, the V gene TRBV6-1; D is unclear. Germline loops: CDR1 MNHNS, CDR2 SASEGT. The V gene lost 4 bases and the J gene lost 5 bases, with 18 bases spanning the gap. This CDR3 is 15 amino acids long. In nucleotides, the CDR3 is TGTGCCAGCAGTGCAGAGACAACCCCGGGCCACGAGCAGTACTTC. Amino acid sequence: CASSAETTPGHEQYF.

V is TRBV2 and J is TRBJ1-6, with D possibly matching TRBD1 (5 bases). V was trimmed by 0 bases and J by 9 bases, leaving 9 bases between them. The CDR3 is 14 residues long. Germline V gene sequence: CDR1 SNHLY, CDR2 FYNNEI. The CDR3 region has the DNA TGTGCCAGCAGTGAAGCGCGGGGGGGTTCACCCCTCCACTTT. Encoded protein: CASSEARGGSPLHF.

V usage is TRBV6-6 and J usage is TRBJ1-1; no clear D. Per the germline V gene, CDR1 is MNHNY and CDR2 is SVGAGI (reference sequence). The CDR3 totals 13 residues. V was shortened by 5 bases and J by 0 bases, with 7 bases between the two germline ends. The CDR3 region has the DNA TGTGCCAGCAGTACGACGGTGAACACTGAAGCTTTCTTT. Protein product: CASSTTVNTEAFF.

The chain carries TRBV11-2 and TRBJ1-4; 7 bases match TRBD1. Germline values: CDR1 SGHAT, CDR2 FQNNGV. The CDR3 has 15 residues. With V trimmed by 5 bases and J by 7 bases, 10 bases remained unmatched. This CDR3 reads CASSHRDREGEKLFF. The CDR3 region has the DNA TGTGCCAGCAGCCACCGCGACAGGGAGGGTGAAAAACTGTTTTTT.

The rearrangement links TRBV5-1 to TRBJ2-1, with 8 positions matching TRBD1. With 6 bases clipped from V and 8 bases from J, the junction kept 7 bases outside the gene matches. CDR3 length equals 13 residues. Germline V gene lookup returns CDR1 SGHRS and CDR2 YFSETQ. The DNA of the CDR3 is TGCGCCAGCAACCCAGGGGGCGGCGATGAGCAGTTCTTC. It encodes CASNPGGGDEQFF.

In nucleotides, the CDR3 is TGTGCAAGTCGCCCGGGGGGGGGCCCTCAGCCCCAGCATTTT. This encodes CASRPGGGPQPQHF. The rearrangement uses TRBV12-2 and TRBJ1-5. TRBV12-2 is given as a pseudogene. The CDR3 consists of 14 residues.

The genes are TRBV6-5 and TRBJ1-2; no clear D. Germline assignment: CDR1 MNHEY and CDR2 SVGAGI. V lost 2 bases and J 6 bases, leaving 10 bases between the germline ends. CDR3 size: 13 residues. In DNA, the CDR3 is TGTGCCAGCAGTTACGGCAGAGAGGATGGCTACACCTTC. Translation: CASSYGREDGYTF.

This clone has more than one count but fewer than ten. The chain combines TRBV7-2 with TRBJ2-7; no reliable D call. The CDR3 consists of 14 residues. The V gene's germline CDR1 is SGHTA and CDR2 FQGNSA. V was shortened by 3 bases and J by 2 bases, with 11 bases between the two germline ends. Written as DNA, the CDR3 is TGTGCCAGCAGCTTGAAGGAATCGACCTACGAGCAGTACTTC. Translating gives CASSLKESTYEQYF.

V is TRBV19 and J is TRBJ1-1; perhaps TRBD1 as D (6 bases). Germline CDR1 LNHDA, CDR2 SQIVND (reference sequence). The CDR3 totals 13 residues. Trimming left V 7 bases short and J 7 bases short, with 16 bases between. CDR3 protein: CASTLRVGGEAFF. The DNA for the CDR3 is TGTGCCAGTACTCTCCGGGTAGGGGGTGAAGCTTTCTTT.

The CDR3 sequence: CASSQEDHRGGYGYTF. CDR3 nucleotide sequence: TGCGCCAGCAGCCAAGAGGATCACAGGGGAGGCTATGGCTACACCTTC. The genes are TRBV4-3 and TRBJ1-2, with 7 bases fitting TRBD1. The germline V gene has CDR1 LGHNA and CDR2 YSLEER. This CDR3 spans 16 amino acids. V lost 0 bases and J lost 4; bases outside the gene matches: 8.